Below, 22 T cell receptor beta chains from the same sample are listed, as sequenced in a study of response to subunit inactivated influenza vaccine. TCRdb recomputed calls from the RT-PCR reads with MiXCR, one row per CDR3 protein. The sample records roughly 630,000 distinct CDR3 sequences, 14% being singletons. The sequenced sample was PBMCs from blood, obtained roughly 15 days before vaccination. These receptor sequences come from a man aged 50-60 years who received an inactivated influenza vaccine.

This clonotype appeared a few times. V and J are TRBV5-1 and TRBJ2-5; 9 bases fit TRBD1. CDR1 SGHRS and CDR2 YFSETQ come from the germline V gene. The CDR3 loop spans 15 amino acids. V lost 2 bases, J lost 1 base, and 3 bases stayed unmatched. The CDR3 nucleotides read TGCGCCAGCAGCTTATGGACAGGGGTCCAAGAGACCCAGTACTTC. Translated, it gives CASSLWTGVQETQYF.

This clonotype was seen many times. This sequence joins TRBV27 and TRBJ2-3; D possibly matches TRBD1 or TRBD2 (5 bases each). The germline V gene has CDR1 MNHEY and CDR2 SMNVEV (reference sequence). The CDR3 has 16 amino acids. Trimming took 2 bases from V and 2 from J, leaving 14 bases between them. CDR3 DNA sequence: TGTGCCAGCAGTTTAATCTTCGGGGACCTCACAGATACGCAGTATTTT. This encodes CASSLIFGDLTDTQYF.

The chain joins TRBV5-1 to TRBJ2-3, with no clear D. This CDR3 is 12 amino acids long. From germline, CDR1 is SGHRS and CDR2 YFSETQ. V lost 4 bases, J lost 7 bases, and 10 bases lay in between. CDR3 sequence reads: CASSTDGHTQYF. In nucleotides, the CDR3 is TGCGCCAGCAGCACCGATGGTCATACGCAGTATTTT.

This clonotype was picked up many times. The gene calls are TRBV6-2 or TRBV6-3 and TRBJ2-1, with D unresolved. The germline V gene encodes CDR1 MNHEY and CDR2 SVGEGT. The CDR3 totals 13 residues. V was pared by 8 bases and J by 7 bases, with 15 bases between. CDR3 region: CASGQGWGNEQFF. DNA for the CDR3: TGTGCCAGCGGCCAAGGATGGGGAAATGAGCAGTTCTTC.

There are a few counts of this clonotype. J is TRBJ2-5 and V is TRBV6-1; 7 positions match TRBD1. V was pared by 6 bases and J by 5 bases, with 6 bases of the junction left unmatched. CDR1 is MNHNS and CDR2 is SASEGT in the germline V gene. The CDR3 consists of 13 residues. The CDR3 reads CASSKGALETQYF. Here the CDR3 DNA reads TGTGCCAGCAGCAAGGGGGCTTTGGAGACCCAGTACTTC.

J is TRBJ2-5 and V is TRBV20-1; unclear D gene. CDR1 DFQATT and CDR2 SNEGSKA come from the germline V gene (reference sequence). CDR3 length: 15 amino acids. V lost 1 base to trimming and J lost 0 bases, with 12 bases between them. CDR3 in DNA: TGCAGTGCTAGAGCCATGGACGACTACCAAGAGACCCAGTACTTC. This encodes CSARAMDDYQETQYF.

The V and J genes are TRBV6-5 and TRBJ2-3; TRBD2 matches 12 bases. Losses at the gene ends were 4 bases for V and 4 bases for J; bases not matched to a gene: 6. The CDR3 runs to 16 residues. The V gene's germline CDR1 is MNHEY and CDR2 SVGAGI. The CDR3 bases are TGTGCCAGCAGTTCCCACGGACTAGCGGGATCAGATACGCAGTATTTT. Protein product: CASSSHGLAGSDTQYF.

This clonotype was seen only a few times. V and J are TRBV5-1 and TRBJ2-2, with TRBD2 matching over 10 bases. Germline V gene data show CDR1 as SGHRS and CDR2 as YFSETQ. The CDR3 is 17 residues long. Germline trimming cut 3 bases from V and 3 bases from J; bases unmatched to any gene: 8. The CDR3 protein is CASSWLLAGVDTGELFF. The CDR3 coding sequence is TGCGCCAGCAGCTGGCTCCTAGCGGGAGTTGACACCGGGGAGCTGTTTTTT. The full variable domain, in which reference TRBV5-1 and TRBJ2-2 provide the parts outside the CDR3, is KAGVTQTPRYLIKTRGQQVTLSCSPISGHRSVSWYQQTPGQGLQFLFEYFSETQRNKGNFPGRFSGRQFSNSRSEMNVSTLELGDSALYLCASSWLLAGVDTGELFFGEGSRLTVL.

This clonotype has a handful of counts. The rearrangement joins TRBV7-9 to TRBJ2-2; no clear D gene. Germline V lookup: CDR1 SEHNR, CDR2 FQNEAQ (reference sequence). V shed 5 bases and J shed 4 bases, with 17 bases lying between them. The length of the CDR3 is 16 residues. The CDR3 sequence: CASSQKRKEPTGELFF. Here the CDR3 DNA reads TGTGCCAGCAGCCAAAAAAGGAAGGAGCCCACCGGGGAGCTGTTTTTT. The full variable domain, its missing parts supplied by reference TRBV7-9 and TRBJ2-2, is DTGVSQNPRHKITKRGQNVTFRCDPISEHNRLYWYRQTLGQGPEFLTYFQNEAQLEKSRLLSDRFSAERPKGSFSTLEIQRTEQGDSAMYLCASSQKRKEPTGELFFGEGSRLTVL.

This clonotype has just a few counts. The chain is built from TRBV20-1 and TRBJ2-3; TRBD2 matches at 8 bases. The CDR3 consists of 16 residues. Germline CDR1 DFQATT, CDR2 SNEGSKA (reference sequence). V lost 6 bases, J lost 2 bases, and 13 bases stayed unmatched. The CDR3: CSAHSTASGPTDTQYF. The DNA of the CDR3 is TGCAGTGCCCATTCTACGGCTAGCGGGCCCACAGATACGCAGTATTTT.

This clonotype was recorded a few times. The V and J genes are TRBV6-1 and TRBJ2-5; TRBD2 aligns across 12 bases. The CDR3 spans 16 residues. Germline V CDR1 and CDR2: MNHNS, SASEGT. Trimming at V came to 4 bases and at J to 2 bases, leaving 5 bases not matched to a gene. CDR3 DNA: TGTGCCAGCAGTGCCCTAGCGGGGGGGCGGCAAGAGACCCAGTACTTC. Translated: CASSALAGGRQETQYF.

V and J are TRBV20-1 and TRBJ2-1; D unresolved. V was cut by 6 bases and J by 9 bases, with 9 bases left in between. The CDR3 runs to 10 residues. Germline V gene data show CDR1 as DFQATT and CDR2 as SNEGSKA (reference sequence). The CDR3: CSAPFGEQFF. In DNA form, the CDR3 reads TGCAGTGCCCCGTTTGGTGAGCAGTTCTTC.

This rearrangement joins TRBV21-1 to TRBJ1-5; TRBD1 is taken as the D call from the table, unchecked against the DNA. TRBV21-1 represents a pseudogene. CDR3 length equals 16 residues. CDR3 sequence: CASSKIDGQGDQPQHF. The CDR3 DNA follows: TGTGCCAGCAGCAAAATCGACGGACAGGGCGATCAGCCCCAGCATTTT.

This clonotype was counted between two and nine times. This chain joins TRBV20-1 and TRBJ2-3, with 14 bases fitting TRBD2. Looked up from germline, CDR1 is DFQATT and CDR2 is SNEGSKA (reference sequence). With V trimmed by 6 bases and J by 2 bases, 7 bases remained unmatched. The CDR3 runs to 16 residues. The chain's CDR3 is CSAGGLAGGHTDTQYF. CDR3 nucleotides: TGCAGTGCCGGCGGACTAGCGGGAGGACACACAGATACGCAGTATTTT.

This clonotype was observed a few times. V and J are TRBV7-7 and TRBJ2-3; 12 nucleotides agree with TRBD2. The CDR3 runs 16 residues. CDR1 and CDR2 (germline): SSHAT, FNYEAQ (reference sequence). After removal of 5 bases from V and 3 bases from J, the junction contained 6 bases not matched to a gene. CDR3 sequence: CASSTGLAGLTDTQYF. Here the CDR3 DNA reads TGTGCCAGCAGCACGGGACTAGCGGGTTTAACAGATACGCAGTATTTT.

The J gene is TRBJ2-7, the V gene TRBV12-3 or TRBV12-4, with unresolved D. Trimming removed 8 bases at V and 3 bases at J, with 14 bases between. The CDR3 consists of 13 residues. As DNA, the CDR3 is TGTGCCAGCGGCGGCGGTACCCTCTACGAGCAGTACTTC. Amino acid sequence: CASGGGTLYEQYF.

This clonotype has more than one count but fewer than ten. CDR3 coding DNA: TGTGCCAGCAGTGGGACACTCCTGGCCTACGAGCAGTACTTC. This codes for CASSGTLLAYEQYF. The rearrangement links TRBV28 to TRBJ2-7; possibly TRBD1 for D (6 bases). CDR3 size: 14 residues. Per germline, CDR1 MDHEN and CDR2 SYDVKM. V lost 5 bases and J 2 bases, leaving 13 bases between the germline ends.

This clonotype was counted a few times. The junction does not match germline at one end; this may be a read error. V and J are TRBV12-3 or TRBV12-4 and TRBJ1-1; TRBD1 might be the D (6 bases). This CDR3 region has 16 residues. DNA for the CDR3: TGTGCCAGCAGTTTGGGCAGGGGAGTTCGGGGGACTGAAGTTTTCTTT. It is translated as CASSLGRGVRGTEVFF.

This clonotype was detected many times. This chain links TRBV14 with TRBJ2-1; 8 bases map to TRBD1. CDR1 is SGHDN, CDR2 FVKESK, per germline. The CDR3 is 15 residues long. The V segment lost 1 base and the J segment 4 bases; nucleotides outside the gene matches: 3. The chain's CDR3 is CASSQGQGWYNEQFF. The CDR3 DNA reads TGTGCCAGCAGCCAAGGACAGGGGTGGTACAATGAGCAGTTCTTC.

The V call is TRBV10-3, the J call TRBJ2-5; 8 bases map to TRBD1. Trimming removed 6 bases from V and 4 bases from J; junction bases left unmatched: 1. CDR3 length: 12 residues. Germline loops: CDR1 ENHRY, CDR2 SYGVKD. CDR3 in amino acids: CAISDRGETQYF. The CDR3 region has the DNA TGTGCCATCAGCGACAGGGGAGAGACCCAGTACTTC.

A few counts support this clonotype. V is TRBV13 and J is TRBJ1-5; no definite D call. This CDR3 has 15 amino acids. Trimming took off 5 bases at V and 7 bases at J, with 18 bases between the two ends. Germline CDR1 reads PRHDT; CDR2 reads FYEKMQ (reference sequence). The CDR3 protein is CASSPGPQEGQPQHF. The CDR3 DNA follows: TGTGCCAGCAGCCCCGGGCCTCAGGAGGGACAGCCCCAGCATTTT.

J is TRBJ2-1 and V is TRBV9, with 10 bases identical to TRBD2. The germline CDR1 and CDR2 sequences are SGDLS and YYNGEE. Trimming took 0 bases from V and 9 from J; bases not matched to a gene: 6. The CDR3 loop spans 15 amino acids. The CDR3 loop reads CASSVGLAGEGEQFF. The CDR3 nucleotides read TGTGCCAGCAGCGTAGGGCTAGCGGGAGAGGGTGAGCAGTTCTTC. The full variable domain, its missing parts supplied by reference TRBV9 and TRBJ2-1, is DSGVTQTPKHLITATGQRVTLRCSPRSGDLSVYWYQQSLDQGLQFLIQYYNGEERAKGNILERFSAQQFPDLHSELNLSSLELGDSALYFCASSVGLAGEGEQFFGPGTRLTVL.